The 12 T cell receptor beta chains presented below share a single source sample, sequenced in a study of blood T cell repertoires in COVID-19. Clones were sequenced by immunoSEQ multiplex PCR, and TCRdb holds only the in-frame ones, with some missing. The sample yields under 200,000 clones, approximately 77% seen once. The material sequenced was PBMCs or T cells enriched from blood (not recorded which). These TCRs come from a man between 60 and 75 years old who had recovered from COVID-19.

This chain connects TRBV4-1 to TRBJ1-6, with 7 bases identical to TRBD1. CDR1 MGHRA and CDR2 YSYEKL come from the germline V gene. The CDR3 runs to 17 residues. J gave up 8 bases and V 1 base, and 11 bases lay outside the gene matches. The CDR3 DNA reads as TGCGCCAGCAGCCAAGCCTTGTCGGGCAGGGGGGATTCACCCCTCCACTTT. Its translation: CASSQALSGRGDSPLHF.

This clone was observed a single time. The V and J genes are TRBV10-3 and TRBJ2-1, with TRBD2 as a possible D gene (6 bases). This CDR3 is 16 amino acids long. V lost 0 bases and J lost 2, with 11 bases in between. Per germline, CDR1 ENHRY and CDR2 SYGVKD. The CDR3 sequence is CAISESGGIAYNEQFF. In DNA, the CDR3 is TGTGCCATCAGTGAGTCTGGGGGGATAGCCTACAATGAGCAGTTCTTC.

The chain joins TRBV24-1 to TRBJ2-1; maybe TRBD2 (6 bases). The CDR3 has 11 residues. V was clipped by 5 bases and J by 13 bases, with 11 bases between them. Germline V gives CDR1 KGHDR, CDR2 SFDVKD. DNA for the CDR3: TGTGCCACCAGTGCTCGGGACTCTCAGTTCTTC. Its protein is CATSARDSQFF.

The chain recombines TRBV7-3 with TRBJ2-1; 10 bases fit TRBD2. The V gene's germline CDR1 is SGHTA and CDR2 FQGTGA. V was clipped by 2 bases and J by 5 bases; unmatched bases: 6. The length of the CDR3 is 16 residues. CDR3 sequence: CASSLPSGSGDNEQFF. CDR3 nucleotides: TGTGCCAGCAGCTTACCTAGCGGGAGCGGCGACAATGAGCAGTTCTTC.

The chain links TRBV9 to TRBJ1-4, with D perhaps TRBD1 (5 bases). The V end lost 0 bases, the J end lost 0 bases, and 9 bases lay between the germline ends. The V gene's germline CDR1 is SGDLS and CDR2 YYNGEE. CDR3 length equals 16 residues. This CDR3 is CASSVGGVATNEKLFF. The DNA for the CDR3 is TGTGCCAGCAGCGTAGGGGGGGTAGCAACTAATGAAAAACTGTTTTTT.

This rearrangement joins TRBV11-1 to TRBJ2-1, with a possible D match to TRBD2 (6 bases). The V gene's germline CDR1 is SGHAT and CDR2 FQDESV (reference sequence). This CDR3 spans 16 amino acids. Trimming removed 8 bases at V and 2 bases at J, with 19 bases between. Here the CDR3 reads CASGTWAGPPYNEQFF. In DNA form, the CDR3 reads TGTGCCAGCGGAACTTGGGCGGGACCGCCCTACAATGAGCAGTTCTTC.

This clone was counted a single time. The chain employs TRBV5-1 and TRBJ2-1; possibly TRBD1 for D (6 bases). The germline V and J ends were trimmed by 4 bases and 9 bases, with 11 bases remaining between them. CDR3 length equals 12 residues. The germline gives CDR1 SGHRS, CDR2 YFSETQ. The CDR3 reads CASSRKDSEQFF. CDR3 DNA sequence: TGCGCCAGCAGCAGAAAGGACAGTGAGCAGTTCTTC. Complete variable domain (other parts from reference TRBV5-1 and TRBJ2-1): KAGVTQTPRYLIKTRGQQVTLSCSPISGHRSVSWYQQTPGQGLQFLFEYFSETQRNKGNFPGRFSGRQFSNSRSEMNVSTLELGDSALYLCASSRKDSEQFFGPGTRLTVL.

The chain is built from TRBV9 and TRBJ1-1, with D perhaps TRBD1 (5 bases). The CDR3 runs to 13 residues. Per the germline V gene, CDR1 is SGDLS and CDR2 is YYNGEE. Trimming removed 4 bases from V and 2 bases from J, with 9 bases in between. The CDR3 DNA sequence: TGTGCCAGCAGCACACAGGCTAACACTGAAGCTTTCTTT. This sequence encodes CASSTQANTEAFF.

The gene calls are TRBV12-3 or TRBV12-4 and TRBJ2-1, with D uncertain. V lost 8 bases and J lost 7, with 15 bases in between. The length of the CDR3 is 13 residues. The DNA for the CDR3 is TGTGCCAGCGGCTCACAGCAGAAGAATGAGCAGTTCTTC. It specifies CASGSQQKNEQFF.

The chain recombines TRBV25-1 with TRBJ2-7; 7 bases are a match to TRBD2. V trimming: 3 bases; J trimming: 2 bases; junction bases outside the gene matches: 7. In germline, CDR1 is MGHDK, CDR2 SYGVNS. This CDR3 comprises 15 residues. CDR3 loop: CASSEKGLGTYEQYF. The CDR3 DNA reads TGTGCCAGCAGTGAGAAAGGACTAGGAACCTACGAGCAGTACTTC.

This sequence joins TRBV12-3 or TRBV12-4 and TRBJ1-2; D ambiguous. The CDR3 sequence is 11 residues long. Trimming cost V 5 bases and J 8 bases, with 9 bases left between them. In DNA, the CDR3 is TGTGCCAGCAGTATCCCGGGGGGCTACACCTTC. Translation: CASSIPGGYTF.

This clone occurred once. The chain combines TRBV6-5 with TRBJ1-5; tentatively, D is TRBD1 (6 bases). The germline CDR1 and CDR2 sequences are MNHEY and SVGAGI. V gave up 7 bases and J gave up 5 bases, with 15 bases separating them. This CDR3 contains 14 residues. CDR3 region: CASTGRGKDQPQHF. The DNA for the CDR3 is TGTGCCAGCACCGGGAGGGGGAAGGATCAGCCCCAGCATTTT.